These 27 T cell receptor beta chains share one sample of origin, sequenced in a study of CD8 T cells in ankylosing spondylitis. Overall study findings and caveats: For ankylosing spondylitis blood, a TCR beta motif of seven to nine highly homologous variants appeared characteristic.

What these receptors recognize is not known. TCRdb passed the 5' RACE reads through MiXCR, listing each CDR3 protein once. The table has around 130,000 distinct CDR3 sequences, roughly 15% seen once. Sequencing input: blood, either unsorted or a sorted T cell fraction (not recorded which). The receptors here all came from a male donor with ankylosing spondylitis.

A few counts support this clonotype. The V gene is TRBV9, the J gene TRBJ2-1; D might be TRBD1 (6 bases). The CDR3 runs to 13 residues. Germline CDR1 SGDLS, CDR2 YYNGEE. V was pared by 0 bases and J by 8 bases, with 9 bases between. CDR3 protein: CASSVDAGDEQFF. The DNA of the CDR3 is TGTGCCAGCAGCGTAGATGCAGGGGATGAGCAGTTCTTC.

V usage is TRBV12-5 and J usage is TRBJ1-2; 9 bases align to TRBD1. J lost 8 bases, V lost 1 base, and 14 bases had no gene match. Germline assignment: CDR1 LGHNT and CDR2 FRNRAP. The CDR3 loop spans 17 amino acids. The CDR3 nucleotides read TGTGCTAGTGGTTTGGGGATCACAGGGGGCCGCTTTATGGGCTACACCTTC. This codes for CASGLGITGGRFMGYTF.

The V call is TRBV9, the J call TRBJ2-2; TRBD2 aligns across 8 bases. The germline gives CDR1 SGDLS, CDR2 YYNGEE. The CDR3 runs 15 residues. Trimming took 4 bases from V and 6 from J; bases not matched to a gene: 8. The CDR3: CASSPGRGSAGELFF. CDR3 bases: TGTGCCAGCAGCCCCGGGAGGGGGAGCGCCGGGGAGCTGTTTTTT.

The chain uses TRBV2 and TRBJ1-6; D remains ambiguous. CDR1 and CDR2 (germline): SNHLY, FYNNEI. This CDR3 comprises 14 residues. Trimming took off 3 bases at V and 8 bases at J, with 11 bases between the two ends. Here the CDR3 reads CASSEYGPDSPLHF. The CDR3 DNA reads as TGTGCCAGCAGTGAGTACGGCCCCGATTCACCCCTCCACTTT.

This clonotype was picked up a small number of times. The chain carries TRBV4-1 and TRBJ2-4; 7 bases are a match to TRBD2. The germline V gene has CDR1 MGHRA and CDR2 YSYEKL. Unmatched junction bases numbered 7, after V lost 5 bases and J lost 9 bases. The CDR3 has 13 amino acids. The CDR3 reads CASSGLGDAIQYF. DNA of the CDR3: TGCGCCAGCAGCGGACTAGGGGACGCCATTCAGTACTTC.

The chain combines TRBV4-1 with TRBJ1-2; TRBD1 might be the D (6 bases). The V gene's germline CDR1 is MGHRA and CDR2 YSYEKL. Deletions cut 4 bases from V and 5 bases from J, with 20 bases between. The CDR3 has 16 amino acids. CDR3 nucleotide sequence: TGCGCCAGCAGCCCAGATCTTACAGGACAGTCATATGGCTACACCTTC. Protein sequence: CASSPDLTGQSYGYTF.

V and J are TRBV12-3 or TRBV12-4 and TRBJ2-7; D is perhaps TRBD1 (6 bases). The CDR3 loop spans 14 amino acids. Trimming left V 7 bases short and J 4 bases short, with 17 bases between. In nucleotides, the CDR3 is TGTGCCAGCACCACCCCCGAGAGGGGGTACGAGCAGTACTTC. Translation: CASTTPERGYEQYF.

CDR3 region: CASSYKTSGRQPNEQFF. The CDR3 DNA reads TGTGCCAGCAGTTATAAGACTAGCGGGAGACAGCCTAATGAGCAGTTCTTC. The chain links TRBV27 to TRBJ2-1; TRBD2 aligns across 12 bases. Trimming removed 4 bases from V and 7 bases from J; junction bases left unmatched: 11. Germline CDR1 is MNHEY and CDR2 is SMNVEV (reference sequence). This CDR3 comprises 17 residues.

This clonotype showed up many times. This chain joins TRBV29-1 and TRBJ2-7; tentatively, D is TRBD1 or TRBD2 (5 bases each). Germline CDR1 reads SQVTM; CDR2 reads ANQGSEA. Between the trimmed V and J ends, which lost 6 bases and 5 bases, there was a span of 17 bases. The CDR3 length is 13 residues. The CDR3 sequence is CSVKTGLRHEQYF. The CDR3, as DNA: TGCAGCGTGAAAACAGGACTCCGCCACGAGCAGTACTTC.

This clonotype was found a few times. CDR3 sequence reads: CASSFLGQSNQPQHF. The CDR3 nucleotides read TGCGCCAGCAGCTTTCTTGGGCAGTCCAATCAGCCCCAGCATTTT. The genes are TRBV5-1 and TRBJ1-5; D gene ambiguous. This CDR3 comprises 15 residues. From germline, CDR1 is SGHRS and CDR2 YFSETQ. Trimming took off 2 bases at V and 3 bases at J, with 12 bases between the two ends.

This chain links TRBV3-1 with TRBJ1-3; D ambiguous. The CDR3 has 13 amino acids. Per germline, CDR1 LGHDT and CDR2 YNNKEL (reference sequence). V gave up 8 bases and J gave up 4 bases, with 12 bases separating them. Written as DNA, the CDR3 is TGTGCCAGCGAGGGTCCGATCGGAAACACCATATATTTT. It codes for CASEGPIGNTIYF.

The chain recombines TRBV3-1 with TRBJ1-1; no clear D. V was clipped by 4 bases and J by 4 bases, with 13 bases between them. This CDR3 contains 14 residues. CDR1 and CDR2 (germline): LGHDT, YNNKEL (reference sequence). The CDR3, as DNA: TGTGCCAGCAGCCGGCACCAGGCTGCCACTGAAGCTTTCTTT. Amino acids: CASSRHQAATEAFF.

This clonotype was seen more than once but under ten times. This chain links TRBV14 with TRBJ2-1; 9 nucleotides match TRBD2. Germline V gives CDR1 SGHDN, CDR2 FVKESK. J gave up 4 bases and V 5 bases, and 6 bases lay outside the gene matches. The CDR3 loop spans 15 amino acids. The CDR3 reads CASSGSGRFYNEQFF. CDR3 DNA: TGTGCCAGCAGCGGGAGCGGGAGGTTTTACAATGAGCAGTTCTTC.

This chain connects TRBV5-1 to TRBJ1-1; D unresolved. Trimming left V 6 bases short and J 1 base short, with 7 bases between. Looked up from germline, CDR1 is SGHRS and CDR2 is YFSETQ. CDR3 length equals 12 residues. The CDR3 DNA follows: TGCGCCAGCACCGACGAGAACACTGAAGCTTTCTTT. Protein product: CASTDENTEAFF.

This clonotype has a handful of counts. The chain recombines TRBV2 with TRBJ2-1; D possibly corresponds to TRBD2 (5 bases). Germline-derived CDR1 and CDR2 are SNHLY and FYNNEI. The V end lost 2 bases, the J end lost 7 bases, and 24 bases lay between the germline ends. The CDR3 covers 18 residues. The CDR3 spells CASSESPRGLARSNEQFF. CDR3 sequence (DNA): TGTGCCAGCAGTGAATCCCCCCGGGGATTAGCGAGGTCGAATGAGCAGTTCTTC.

With regard to this clonotype: A much larger clone differs from this one at a single base, so this may be a read error. The V and J genes are TRBV12-3 or TRBV12-4 and TRBJ2-1, with 7 bases identical to TRBD2. CDR3 length: 17 amino acids. V shed 1 base and J 7 bases; nucleotides not matched to a gene: 13. CDR3 region: CASSLDLWAGAGNEQFF. The CDR3, as DNA: TGTGCCAGCAGTTTAGACCTGTGGGCGGGAGCTGGAAATGAGCAGTTCTTC.

The rearrangement joins TRBV27 to TRBJ2-1, with D maybe TRBD2 (6 bases). The CDR3 consists of 11 residues. The ends were cut back, 8 bases at V and 6 bases at J, with 8 bases in the middle. Germline assignment: CDR1 MNHEY and CDR2 SMNVEV (reference sequence). The chain's CDR3 is CASLGGNEQFF. In nucleotides, the CDR3 is TGTGCCAGCCTGGGGGGCAATGAGCAGTTCTTC.

The table lists this clonotype with a few counts. The chain recombines TRBV6-1 with TRBJ2-2, with 9 bases aligning to TRBD2. Germline V CDR1 and CDR2: MNHNS, SASEGT. Germline trimming cut 8 bases from V and 5 bases from J; bases unmatched to any gene: 15. This CDR3 comprises 17 residues. CDR3 sequence reads: CASSLGREGLWTGELFF. The CDR3 DNA reads as TGTGCCAGCTCTTTGGGGCGGGAGGGCCTGTGGACCGGGGAGCTGTTTTTT.

This clonotype was seen more than once but under ten times. This chain connects TRBV24-1 to TRBJ2-3; D is perhaps TRBD1 (6 bases). The CDR3 is 17 amino acids. The V gene lost 5 bases and the J gene lost 2 bases, with 19 bases spanning the gap. CDR1 and CDR2 (germline): KGHDR, SFDVKD. The CDR3 bases are TGTGCCACCAGTGGTGTAGTGGGGACAACTTTCACAGATACGCAGTATTTT. It is translated as CATSGVVGTTFTDTQYF.

The V and J genes are TRBV2 and TRBJ1-1; D gene ambiguous. The length of the CDR3 is 11 residues. With 8 bases removed from V and 11 bases from J, the gap between germline ends came to 15 bases. Germline CDR1 SNHLY, CDR2 FYNNEI. The DNA of the CDR3 is TGTGCCAGCGTGGACGCAGTCTTGGCTTTCTTT. Amino acids: CASVDAVLAFF.

The chain has TRBV15 and TRBJ2-1; TRBD2 matches at 14 bases. The CDR3 consists of 15 residues. Germline CDR1 LNHNV, CDR2 YYDKDF (reference sequence). J lost 7 bases, V lost 5 bases, and 4 bases had no gene match. The DNA for the CDR3 is TGTGCCACCAGCGCGGGACTAGCGGGAGAGAATGAGCAGTTCTTC. This sequence encodes CATSAGLAGENEQFF.

This clonotype was seen a handful of times. CDR3 loop: CASHSHSNQPQHF. CDR3 nucleotide sequence: TGCGCCAGCCACAGCCATAGCAATCAGCCCCAGCATTTT. This rearrangement joins TRBV10-2 to TRBJ1-5; D gene ambiguous. Trimming cost V 8 bases and J 0 bases, with 8 bases left between them. Looked up from germline, CDR1 is WSHSY and CDR2 is SAAADI. The CDR3 has 13 residues.

Only a few counts were recorded for this clonotype. V gene TRBV4-1 combines with J gene TRBJ2-7, with 8 nucleotides matching TRBD2. Germline loops: CDR1 MGHRA, CDR2 YSYEKL. Germline trimming cut 2 bases from V and 4 bases from J; bases unmatched to any gene: 1. The length of the CDR3 is 13 residues. CDR3 region: CASSQPGGYEQYF. The CDR3 DNA reads as TGCGCCAGCAGCCAACCGGGAGGGTACGAGCAGTACTTC.

The chain joins TRBV3-1 to TRBJ1-2; TRBD1 matches at 11 bases. The CDR3 covers 15 residues. The ends lost 4 bases at V and 3 bases at J; junction bases unmatched: 4. The germline V gene has CDR1 LGHDT and CDR2 YNNKEL (reference sequence). The CDR3 is CASSPGQGADYGYTF. CDR3 DNA: TGTGCCAGCAGCCCAGGACAGGGGGCAGACTATGGCTACACCTTC.

The CDR3 is CASSLEDRVGNEQFF. DNA for the CDR3: TGTGCCAGCAGCTTAGAGGACAGGGTGGGCAATGAGCAGTTCTTC. The chain employs TRBV7-9 and TRBJ2-1; 8 bases fit TRBD1. After removal of 1 base from V and 6 bases from J, the junction contained 5 bases not matched to a gene. The V gene's germline CDR1 is SEHNR and CDR2 FQNEAQ (reference sequence). The CDR3 totals 15 residues.

This clonotype was seen more than once but under ten times. The chain joins TRBV4-2 to TRBJ1-4, with a possible D match to TRBD1 (5 bases). This CDR3 comprises 17 residues. Germline assignment: CDR1 LGHNA and CDR2 YNFKEQ. Trimming left V 7 bases short and J 0 bases short, with 18 bases between. DNA of the CDR3: TGTGCCAGCACCTCAGAGACGGGGCTTCCAACTAATGAAAAACTGTTTTTT. As protein: CASTSETGLPTNEKLFF.

The chain combines TRBV5-1 with TRBJ2-1; D gene uncertain. This CDR3 is built from 15 residues. V was shortened by 3 bases and J by 0 bases, with 10 bases between the two germline ends. CDR1 and CDR2 (germline): SGHRS, YFSETQ. The CDR3 nucleotides read TGCGCCAGCAGCTACTTCTTTAGCTCCTACAATGAGCAGTTCTTC. Translation: CASSYFFSSYNEQFF.